Sequencing of this T cell receptor (beta chain) was carried out in a study of blood T cell repertoires in COVID-19. Across the study: Samples of COVID-19 (acute and convalescent) were obtained from the United States, Italy and Spain. From T cells, B-cell-depleted T cells, or PBMCs came the material, which was cDNA or gDNA.

Per the authors' pipeline: It was from reference gene primer amplification that nucleated cell counts were estimated. Data came from immunoSEQ multiplex PCR; TCRdb stores just in-frame clones and leaves some out. V and J calls and clone size are as listed in that table; D and trimming were resolved from the DNA. Of 55,000 to 75,000 clones detected, over 70% appear once; the ten largest clones hold 35%. V was pared by 9 bases and J by 3 bases, with 18 bases between. Germline-derived CDR1 and CDR2 are SGHTA and FQGNSA. This CDR3 region has 15 residues. The sample taken for sequencing was peripheral blood. The TCR was taken from a woman in her 70s with acute or convalescent COVID-19. The chain has TRBV7-2 and TRBJ1-3; tentative D call: TRBD1 (6 bases). The CDR3 is CASSRGGAGGNTIYF. The CDR3 DNA is TGTGCCAGTTCAAGGGGGGGCGCGGGTGGAAACACCATATATTTT.